These 5 T cell receptor beta chains were sequenced from one sample in a study of breast tumors, draining lymph nodes, adjacent tissues. TCRdb recomputed calls from the multiplex PCR reads with MiXCR, one row per CDR3 protein. The sample lists some 100,000 distinct CDR3 sequences, 21% occurring once. The lymph nodes were axillary draining lymph nodes from breast cancer patients. The sample was axillary lymph node tissue. The receptors were gathered from a female donor with breast cancer. Some clones in this sample may be carry-over from other donors' samples.

This clonotype turned up a few times. The genes are TRBV19 and TRBJ2-4, with a possible D match to TRBD1 (5 bases). Germline V gene lookup returns CDR1 LNHDA and CDR2 SQIVND (reference sequence). This CDR3 has 14 residues. The ends were cut back, 3 bases at V and 2 bases at J, with 8 bases in the middle. This CDR3 is CASSIPGSKNIQYF. Written as DNA, the CDR3 is TGTGCCAGTAGTATTCCAGGGTCCAAAAACATTCAGTACTTC.

Only a few counts were recorded for this clonotype. The chain uses TRBV18 and TRBJ1-2, with 9 nucleotides matching TRBD1. Germline lookup yields CDR1 KGHSH and CDR2 LQKENI. This CDR3 is built from 15 residues. Losses at the gene ends were 2 bases for V and 3 bases for J; bases not matched to a gene: 4. The CDR3 reads CASSPGDRADYGYTF. As DNA, the CDR3 is TGTGCCAGCTCACCAGGGGACAGGGCGGACTATGGCTACACCTTC. The whole variable domain, remainder taken from reference TRBV18 and TRBJ1-2, is NAGVMQNPRHLVRRRGQEARLRCSPMKGHSHVYWYRQLPEEGLKFMVYLQKENIIDESGMPKERFSAEFPKEGPSILRIQQVVRGDSAAYFCASSPGDRADYGYTFGSGTRLTVV.

This clonotype was detected ten times or more. The chain couples TRBV10-2 to TRBJ2-7, with TRBD2 matching over 15 bases. With V trimmed by 8 bases and J by 6 bases, 5 bases remained unmatched. This CDR3 is built from 14 residues. The germline gives CDR1 WSHSY, CDR2 SAAADI. The CDR3 bases are TGCGCCAGCTCCGGACTAGCGGGAGGGTCCGAGCAGTACTTC. This encodes CASSGLAGGSEQYF.

This clonotype was counted many times. V and J are TRBV2 and TRBJ2-7, with D perhaps being TRBD1 or TRBD2 (5 bases each). The V end was cut by 6 bases, the J end by 1 base, with 13 bases between. This CDR3 region has 14 residues. CDR1 and CDR2 from the germline V gene are SNHLY and FYNNEI. This CDR3 reads CASREYGASYEQYF. The DNA for the CDR3 is TGTGCCAGCAGGGAGTACGGGGCATCCTACGAGCAGTACTTC.

This clonotype was detected many times. The V and J genes are TRBV3-1 and TRBJ2-7, with TRBD1 matching over 7 bases. The V gene end was trimmed by 2 bases and the J gene end by 0 bases; junction bases not matched to a gene: 4. The CDR3 loop spans 15 amino acids. The germline V gene encodes CDR1 LGHDT and CDR2 YNNKEL (reference sequence). The CDR3, as DNA: TGTGCCAGCAGCCAAATTTGGACAGGCTCCTACGAGCAGTACTTC. Its translation: CASSQIWTGSYEQYF.